By its share, the clone carrying this T cell receptor (beta chain) is medium-sized (0.01 to 0.1%). The sample belongs to a study of spatial heterogeneity in lung cancer. Study details: Among detected sequences, beta-chain ones consistently exceeded alpha-chain ones in number. An average of more than ten raw reads was observed per unique TCR and UMI combination.

A distinct unique molecular identifier was carried by each TCR cDNA molecule. TCRdb reprocessed the 5' RACE reads via MiXCR and lists one record per CDR3 protein. This table has some 8,600 distinct CDR3 sequences, more than 4.5% appearing once. Described time point: sample taken at primary tumor resection. No cell sorting; template was whole RNA from tumor, lung tissue or PBMC. V was clipped by 5 bases and J by 2 bases, with 12 bases between them. Germline CDR1 and CDR2: MNHEY and SMNVEV (reference sequence). The CDR3 spans 15 residues. The TCR was taken from a male donor with early-stage non-small cell lung cancer. The chain combines TRBV27 with TRBJ1-4, with D hard to call. The sample here was PBMCs, taken at surgery. The chain's CDR3 is CASSPGGFTNEKLFF. In nucleotides, the CDR3 is TGTGCCAGCAGTCCTGGAGGGTTCACTAATGAAAAACTGTTTTTT.